This record looks at one T cell receptor (beta chain) sequence and its context. Its antigen is not yet known. No much larger clonotype is one base removed from it; base qualities were not supplied. The method behind the library was multiplex PCR. Data came from an Illumina HiSeq 4000. TCR beta libraries were built with iRepertoire HTBI primers and Arm-PCR amplification of CDR3 regions. Before sequencing, the PCR products went through gel purification. The original pipeline was this. A total of 62 TRBV and about 13 TRBJ segments were identified across samples and were used for gene usage analysis of CDR3 amino acid clonotypes. Filtered high-quality paired reads were merged into contigs using COPE and FqMerger. BLAST was used to align contigs to IMGT TRBV, TRBD and TRBJ reference genes, and CDR3 was defined according to IMGT. Any clonotype with a frequency above 0.1% was counted as a highly expanded clone. Shannon entropy served as the measure of repertoire diversity, while the Gini coefficient captured V-J evenness. Public clonotypes were defined as clonotypes shared by more than one individual. Through fastp at Q25 and MiXCR, TCRdb rebuilt clones from the public reads, retaining in-frame beta chains. A single entry per CDR3 protein holds the most common genes and DNA from its merged rows. The V and J calls come from TCRdb's annotation, not from the publication. The sample yields roughly 400,000 distinct CDR3 sequences; 15% were counted once. The ten largest make up about 7.6% of the sample.

This record belongs to a study of regulatory T cells in long-lasting Graves disease (dated by TCRdb to the early 2020s). For the wider study: Patients with newly diagnosed Graves' disease had been on antithyroid drugs for under 3 months. A total of 33 samples were covered by TCR sequencing, comprising approximately 13 persistent and 20 or so newly diagnosed Graves' disease patients. Persistent Graves' disease patients were compared with newly diagnosed Graves' disease patients by peripheral blood TCR sequencing and RNA sequencing. The study was registered as a clinical trial and conducted in China. General findings and caveats noted by the study authors: Persistent Graves' disease patients showed lower TCR Shannon entropy and fewer highly expanded clones than newly diagnosed patients, suggesting clonal expansion. Because the primary lesion, thyroid tissue, could not be accessed, the study looked at peripheral blood alone. The authors acknowledged the small sample size as a limitation that may reduce accuracy. Only the TCR beta chain was sequenced and analyzed. TRBV28, TRBJ1-2 and TRBJ2-5 were preferentially used in persistent disease, while TRBV20-1 and TRBJ2-1 were favored in newly diagnosed disease. A larger number of public clonotypes was shared among persistent patients (about 2,700) than among newly diagnosed patients (about 990).

V and J are trimmed by 3 bases and 2 bases, and the gene matches miss 0 bases of the junction. The CDR3, from cysteine to phenylalanine, totals 13 residues. Only CDR3 DNA remains: 39 bases, in frame from the first base. The CDR1 and CDR2 encoded by the germline V gene (reference sequence) are DFQATT and SNEGSKA. The label giving this sample's time point can be read as: newly diagnosed GD, antithyroid drugs for less than 3 months. For both TCR sequencing and RNA sequencing, RNA was extracted from PBMCs using TRIzol. The diagnosis of Graves' disease was made according to American Thyroid Association guidelines. The patients came from an endocrinology department in Xi'an, China. From each patient, 8 to 10 milliliters of peripheral blood was collected into an EDTA anticoagulant tube. Ficoll Paque Plus density gradient separation was used to isolate PBMCs, and no further T cell sorting was performed. An Agilent 2100 Bioanalyzer and agarose gel were used to check RNA quality, while a NanoDrop 2000 measured RNA concentration.

In addition, the sample was reused for a study of T cells in Graves' hyperthyroidism and ophthalmopathy. Taken from the second paper: Stable Graves' hyperthyroidism was defined as the absence of progression to ophthalmopathy over 18 months of follow-up. Hyperthyroidism patients were newly diagnosed, had a disease duration of under 2 months, and were aged 18 to 65 years. Exclusion was applied to patients with uncontrolled infections, other autoimmune diseases, pregnancy or lactation. Diagnoses were established on the basis of clinical symptoms, serum thyroxine and TRAb, thyroid ultrasound, and orbital computed tomography. For the first round of RT-PCR on the TCR CDR3, the HTBI primer set was used together with the Qiagen OneStep RT-PCR kit. Most expanded thyroid clonotypes (frequency above 0.001) were also detected in blood, a finding suggesting that blood repertoires may reflect thyroid immune responses. Ophthalmopathy was separated from stable hyperthyroidism by a 13 V-J signature model, with approximately 85% sensitivity and approximately 81% specificity obtained in cross-validation and 80%/75% obtained in testing. During validation, the model predicted progression to ophthalmopathy a median of about 6.3 months ahead of onset, with just under 71% sensitivity and around 73% specificity. A discovery cohort of roughly 100 patients, roughly 40 with Graves' ophthalmopathy and over 55 with stable Graves' hyperthyroidism, was used to find distinguishing TCR V-J signatures. Prospective prediction of ophthalmopathy was tested in an independent validation cohort of 18 to 20 hyperthyroidism patients and 17 patients who later progressed to ophthalmopathy. The 95 to 100 discovery patients were randomly split 7:3 into training and test sets. In about 6 Graves' hyperthyroidism patients, the study also compared T-cell repertoires from thyroid tissue with T-cell repertoires from blood. Once sampling was done, hyperthyroidism patients were given methimazole at a starting dose of 30 mg daily, whereas ophthalmopathy patients were given high-dose intravenous methylprednisolone. Libraries were constructed in a second round of multiplex PCR, after which size selection and purification were carried out. Paired-end sequencing of the libraries was performed with 100 bp reads on an Illumina HiSeq2000. SOAPnuke was used to process the raw data, removing reads that contained adapters or uncalled bases, had a mean Phred below 15, or lacked an exact match to the constant primer or identifier. COPE v1.2.5 was used to merge high-quality paired reads, and clonotypes were defined as unique nucleotide sequences. Clonotypes were aligned to IMGT TRBV, TRBD and TRBJ reference segments using MiTCR v1.1. Only V-J combinations with frequency above 0.0001, covering about 99% of repertoires, were analysed. The TCS score was defined as the ratio of F50 (clonal expansion) to E x V (chaos), calculated using BLOSUM62-based TCRdist between CDR3 peptides within each V-J. Welch's t-statistics and random forest reduced roughly 500 V-J features to 13, which were used in a naive Bayes classifier (R e1071). No statistical method was used to set the sample size in advance, and investigators knew the group allocation. The paper reports TCR Vbeta CDR3 sequencing of 130 to 150 peripheral blood samples: under 45 ophthalmopathy, around 80 hyperthyroidism and about 17 progressor patients.

The material was peripheral blood mononuclear cells (PBMCs), obtained at new diagnosis, from a patient treated with antithyroid drugs. The TCR sequence derives from a woman aged 40-49 years with Graves disease. Donor details come from another sample of the same person, matched by shared clones. Here the chain combines TRBV20-1 and TRBJ1-2, with 10 junctional bases fitting TRBD1. At the DNA level, the sequence is TGCAGTGCTAGGGGACAGGGGAACTATGGCTACACCTTC. The resulting protein is CSARGQGNYGYTF.